Listed below are T cell receptor beta chains from one sample, sequenced in a study of blood T cell repertoires in COVID-19. Only in-frame clones appear in the TCRdb table, and some are missing; sequencing was by immunoSEQ multiplex PCR. Of about 200,000 clones in the sample, approximately 87% were seen once. The specimen was peripheral blood. Source of these receptors: a man aged 60 to 75 who had recovered from COVID-19. Each CDR3 is given with its conserved first and last residue.

TRBV5-1	TRBJ1-4	15	CASSLPGGTNEKLFF
TRBV5-1	TRBJ1-2	13	CASQDSSIYGYTF
TRBV7-2	TRBJ2-7	13	CASSLEWGHEQYF
TRBV5-1	TRBJ2-7	14	CASSWGQGGYEQYF
TRBV7-9	TRBJ1-1	14	CASSNQGWNTEAFF
TRBV28	TRBJ2-1	15	CASSHTRQGHNEQFF
TRBV13	TRBJ1-2	14	CASSLWAGVYGYTF
TRBV28	TRBJ2-3	15	CASSSPPVGIDTQYF
TRBV5-1	TRBJ2-1	13	CASSLAQGAEQFF
TRBV11-2	TRBJ1-1	12	CASSRDRDKTFF
TRBV7-9	TRBJ2-3	16	CASSLRQGQRADTQYF
TRBV27	TRBJ1-5	15	CASSFRGDSNQPQHF
TRBV15	TRBJ2-1	15	CATSIGQSSYNEQFF
TRBV5-1	TRBJ2-7	14	CASTNGQGAYEQYF
TRBV6-5	TRBJ1-4	14	CASGDRATNEKLFF
TRBV29-1	TRBJ1-2	13	CSVEDREVRGYTF
TRBV18	TRBJ1-1	12	CASSPRNTEAFF
TRBV27	TRBJ2-5	13	CASRLAGEETQYF
TRBV7-3	TRBJ2-1	15	CASSLSGDSYNEQFF
TRBV9	TRBJ1-2	14	CASSPRTDPYGYTF
TRBV3-1/TRBV3-2	TRBJ1-2	14	CASSLLNLNYGYTF
TRBV7-6	TRBJ2-1	16	CASTFGLAGIDNEQFF
TRBV7-2	TRBJ1-1	13	CASSRQGDTEAFF